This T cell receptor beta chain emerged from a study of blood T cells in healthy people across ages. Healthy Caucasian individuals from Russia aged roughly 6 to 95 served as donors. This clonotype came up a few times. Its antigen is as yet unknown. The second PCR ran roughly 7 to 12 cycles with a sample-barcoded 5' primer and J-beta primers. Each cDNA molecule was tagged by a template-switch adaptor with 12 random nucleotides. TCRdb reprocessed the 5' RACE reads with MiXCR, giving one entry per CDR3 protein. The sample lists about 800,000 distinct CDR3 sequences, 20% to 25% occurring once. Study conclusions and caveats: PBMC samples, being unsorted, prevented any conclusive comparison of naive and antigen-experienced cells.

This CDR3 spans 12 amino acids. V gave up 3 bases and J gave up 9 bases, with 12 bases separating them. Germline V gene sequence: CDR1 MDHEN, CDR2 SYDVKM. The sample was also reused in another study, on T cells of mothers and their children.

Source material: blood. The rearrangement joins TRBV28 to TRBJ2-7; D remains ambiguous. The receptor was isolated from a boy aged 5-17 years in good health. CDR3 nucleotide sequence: TGTGCCAGCAGTTTCATGGTTGGTGCGCAGTACTTC. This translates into CASSFMVGAQYF.